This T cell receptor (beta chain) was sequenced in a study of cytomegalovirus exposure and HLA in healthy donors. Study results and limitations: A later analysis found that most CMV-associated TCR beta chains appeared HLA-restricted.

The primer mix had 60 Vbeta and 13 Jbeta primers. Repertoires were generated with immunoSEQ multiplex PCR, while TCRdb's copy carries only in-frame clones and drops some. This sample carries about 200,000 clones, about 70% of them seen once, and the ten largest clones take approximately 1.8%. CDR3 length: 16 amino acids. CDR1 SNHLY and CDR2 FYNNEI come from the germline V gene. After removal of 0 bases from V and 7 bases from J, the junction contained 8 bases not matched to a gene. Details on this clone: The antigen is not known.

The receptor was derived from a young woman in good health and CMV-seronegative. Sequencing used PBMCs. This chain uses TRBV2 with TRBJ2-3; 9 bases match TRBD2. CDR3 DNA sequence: TGTGCCAGCAGTGAAGCGCGGGTTGCGGGGGGGAATACGCAGTATTTT. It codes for CASSEARVAGGNTQYF.